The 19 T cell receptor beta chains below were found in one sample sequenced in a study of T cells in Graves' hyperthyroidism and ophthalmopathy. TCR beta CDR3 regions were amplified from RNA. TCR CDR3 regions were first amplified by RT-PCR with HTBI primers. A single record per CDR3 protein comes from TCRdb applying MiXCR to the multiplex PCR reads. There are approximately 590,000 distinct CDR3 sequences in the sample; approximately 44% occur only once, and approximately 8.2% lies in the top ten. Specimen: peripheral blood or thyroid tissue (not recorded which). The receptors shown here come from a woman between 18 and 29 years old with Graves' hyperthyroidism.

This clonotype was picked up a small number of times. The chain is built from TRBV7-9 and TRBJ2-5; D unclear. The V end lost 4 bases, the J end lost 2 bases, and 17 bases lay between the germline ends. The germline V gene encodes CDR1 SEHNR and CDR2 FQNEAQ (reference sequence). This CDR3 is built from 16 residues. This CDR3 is CASSYLTPLGQETQYF. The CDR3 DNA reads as TGTGCCAGCAGCTACCTGACTCCGCTGGGGCAAGAGACCCAGTACTTC.

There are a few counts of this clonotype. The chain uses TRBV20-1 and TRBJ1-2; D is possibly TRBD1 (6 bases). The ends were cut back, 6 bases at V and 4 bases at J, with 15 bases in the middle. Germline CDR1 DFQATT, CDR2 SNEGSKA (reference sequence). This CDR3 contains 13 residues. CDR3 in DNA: TGCAGTGCCGAGAGGGGGAGAGGCTATGGCTACACCTTC. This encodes CSAERGRGYGYTF.

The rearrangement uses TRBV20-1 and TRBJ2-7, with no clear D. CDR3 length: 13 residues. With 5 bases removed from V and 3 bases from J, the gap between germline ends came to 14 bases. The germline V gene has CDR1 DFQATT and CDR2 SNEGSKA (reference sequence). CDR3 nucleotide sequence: TGCAGTGCTTTAGGAGAAACGAGCTACGAGCAGTACTTC. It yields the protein CSALGETSYEQYF.

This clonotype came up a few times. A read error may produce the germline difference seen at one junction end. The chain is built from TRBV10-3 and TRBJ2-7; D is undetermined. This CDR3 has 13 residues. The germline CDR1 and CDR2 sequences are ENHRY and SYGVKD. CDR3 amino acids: CASSEERSYEQYF. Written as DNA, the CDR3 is TGTGCCAGCAGTGAAGAACGGTCCTACGAGCAGTACTTC.

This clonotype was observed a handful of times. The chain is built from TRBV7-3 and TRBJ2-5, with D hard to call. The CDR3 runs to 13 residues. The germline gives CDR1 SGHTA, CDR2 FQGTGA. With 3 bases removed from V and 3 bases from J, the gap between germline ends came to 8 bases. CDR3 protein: CASSLTVEETQYF. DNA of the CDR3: TGTGCCAGCAGCTTGACCGTTGAAGAGACCCAGTACTTC.

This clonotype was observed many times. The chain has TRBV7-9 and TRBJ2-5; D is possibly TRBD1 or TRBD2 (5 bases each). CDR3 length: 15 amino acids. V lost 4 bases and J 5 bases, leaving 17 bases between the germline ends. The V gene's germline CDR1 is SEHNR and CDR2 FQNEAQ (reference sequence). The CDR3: CASSSSSTEGETQYF. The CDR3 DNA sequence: TGTGCCAGCAGCTCTAGTTCTACCGAGGGGGAGACCCAGTACTTC.

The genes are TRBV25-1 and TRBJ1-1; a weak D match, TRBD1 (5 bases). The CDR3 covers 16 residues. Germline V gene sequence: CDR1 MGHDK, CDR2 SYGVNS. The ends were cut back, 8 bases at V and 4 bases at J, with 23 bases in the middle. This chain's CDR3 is CASVDWGAVGSTEAFF. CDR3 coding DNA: TGTGCCAGCGTTGATTGGGGCGCAGTAGGTTCCACTGAAGCTTTCTTT. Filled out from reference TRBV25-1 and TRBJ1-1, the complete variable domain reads EADIYQTPRYLVIGTGKKITLECSQTMGHDKMYWYQQDPGMELHLIHYSYGVNSTEKGDLSSESTVSRIRTEHFPLTLESARPSHTSQYLCASVDWGAVGSTEAFFGQGTRLTVV.

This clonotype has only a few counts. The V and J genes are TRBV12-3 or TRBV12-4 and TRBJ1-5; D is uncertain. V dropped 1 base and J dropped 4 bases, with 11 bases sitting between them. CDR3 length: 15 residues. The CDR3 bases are TGTGCCAGCAGTTTAGGAGGCAGAATAAATCAGCCCCAGCATTTT. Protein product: CASSLGGRINQPQHF.

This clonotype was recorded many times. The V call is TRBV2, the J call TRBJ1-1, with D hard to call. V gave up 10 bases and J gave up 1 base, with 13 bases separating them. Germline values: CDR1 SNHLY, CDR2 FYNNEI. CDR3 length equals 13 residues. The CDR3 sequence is CAITSLRNTEAFF. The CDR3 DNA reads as TGTGCCATCACTTCCTTAAGGAACACTGAAGCTTTCTTT.

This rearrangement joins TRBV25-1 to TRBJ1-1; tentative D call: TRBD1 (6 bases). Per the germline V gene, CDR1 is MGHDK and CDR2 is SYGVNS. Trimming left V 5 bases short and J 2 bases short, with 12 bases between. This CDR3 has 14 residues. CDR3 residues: CASSSPGVNTEAFF. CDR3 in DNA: TGTGCCAGCAGTTCGCCAGGGGTAAACACTGAAGCTTTCTTT.

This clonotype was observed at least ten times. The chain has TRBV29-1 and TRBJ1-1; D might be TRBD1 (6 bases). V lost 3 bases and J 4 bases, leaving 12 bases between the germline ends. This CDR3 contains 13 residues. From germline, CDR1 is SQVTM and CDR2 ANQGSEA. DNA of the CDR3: TGCAGCGTTGAGGGGGGCTCGGCCACTGAAGCTTTCTTT. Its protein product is CSVEGGSATEAFF.

CDR3 sequence reads: CASSEPGEAPYF. In DNA, the CDR3 is TGTGCCAGCAGTGAACCGGGTGAGGCCCCGTACTTC. V is TRBV2 and J is TRBJ2-5; D remains ambiguous. The germline V gene encodes CDR1 SNHLY and CDR2 FYNNEI. The length of the CDR3 is 12 residues. V shed 2 bases and J shed 13 bases, with 14 bases lying between them.

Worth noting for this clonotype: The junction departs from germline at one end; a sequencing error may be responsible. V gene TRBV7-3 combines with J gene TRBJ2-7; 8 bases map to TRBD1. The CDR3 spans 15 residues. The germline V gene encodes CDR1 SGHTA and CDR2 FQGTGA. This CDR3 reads CASSLARTGSYEQYF. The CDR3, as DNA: TGCGCCAGCAGCCTAGCCCGGACAGGGTCCTACGAGCAGTACTTC.

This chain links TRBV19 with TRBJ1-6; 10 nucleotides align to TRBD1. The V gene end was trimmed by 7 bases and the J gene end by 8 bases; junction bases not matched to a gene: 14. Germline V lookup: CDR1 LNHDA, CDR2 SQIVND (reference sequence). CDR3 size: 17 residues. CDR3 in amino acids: CASTPLASDRGHSPLHF. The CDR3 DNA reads TGTGCCAGTACCCCCCTCGCGTCTGACAGGGGGCATTCACCCCTCCACTTT.

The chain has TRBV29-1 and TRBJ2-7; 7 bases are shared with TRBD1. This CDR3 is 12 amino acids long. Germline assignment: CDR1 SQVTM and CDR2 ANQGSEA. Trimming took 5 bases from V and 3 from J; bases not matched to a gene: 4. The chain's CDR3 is CSVHRGDYEQYF. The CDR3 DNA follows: TGCAGCGTTCACAGGGGAGACTACGAGCAGTACTTC.

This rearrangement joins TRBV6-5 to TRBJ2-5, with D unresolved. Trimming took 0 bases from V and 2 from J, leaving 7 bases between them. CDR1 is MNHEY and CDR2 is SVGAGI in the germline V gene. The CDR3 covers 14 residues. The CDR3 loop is CASSYSGRQETQYF. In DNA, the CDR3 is TGTGCCAGCAGTTACTCGGGCCGTCAAGAGACCCAGTACTTC.

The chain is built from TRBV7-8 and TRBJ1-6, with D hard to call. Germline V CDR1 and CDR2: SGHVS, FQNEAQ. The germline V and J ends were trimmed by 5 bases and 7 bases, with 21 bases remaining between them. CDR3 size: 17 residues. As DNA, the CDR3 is TGTGCCAGCAGCCAAGAATACGGACCCTGGGTCAATTCACCCCTCCACTTT. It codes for CASSQEYGPWVNSPLHF. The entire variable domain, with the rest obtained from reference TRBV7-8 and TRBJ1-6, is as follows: GAGVSQSPRYKVAKRGQDVALRCDPISGHVSLFWYQQALGQGPEFLTYFQNEAQLDKSGLPSDRFFAERPEGSVSTLKIQRTQQEDSAVYLCASSQEYGPWVNSPLHFGNGTRLTVT.

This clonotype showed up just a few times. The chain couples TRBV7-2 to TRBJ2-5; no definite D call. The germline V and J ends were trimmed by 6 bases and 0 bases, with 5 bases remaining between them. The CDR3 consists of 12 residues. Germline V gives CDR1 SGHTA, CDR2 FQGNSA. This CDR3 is CASRYNQETQYF. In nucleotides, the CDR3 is TGTGCCAGCAGGTACAACCAAGAGACCCAGTACTTC.

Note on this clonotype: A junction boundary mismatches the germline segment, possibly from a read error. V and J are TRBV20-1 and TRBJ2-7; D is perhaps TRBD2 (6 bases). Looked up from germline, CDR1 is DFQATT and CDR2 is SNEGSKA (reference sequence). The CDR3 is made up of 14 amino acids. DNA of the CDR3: TGCGGTGCTAGAATACTGCGGGACTCCTACGAGCAGTACTTC. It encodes CGARILRDSYEQYF.